The rows below give T cell receptor beta chains drawn from one sample of a study of T cells in Graves' hyperthyroidism and ophthalmopathy. TCRdb ran MiXCR on the multiplex PCR reads and lists one entry per CDR3 protein. The repertoire holds 300,000 to 350,000 distinct CDR3 sequences, with roughly 23% as singletons. Specimen: blood. The receptors originated from a woman in her forties or fifties with Graves' hyperthyroidism. Each CDR3 is given with its conserved first and last residue. The D gene is left open where the match is weak. Rows may omit the clone size; those that give it use once, few, many or a size class.

v_gene	j_gene	abundance	d_gene	CDR3aa	CDR3nt
TRBV5-4	TRBJ1-1	few	TRBD1	CASSFIRQGGTEAFF	TGTGCCAGCAGCTTCATAAGACAGGGCGGCACTGAAGCTTTCTTT
TRBV15	TRBJ2-2	few	NA	CATSRARAGELFF	TGTGCCACCAGCAGAGCCCGGGCCGGGGAGCTGTTTTTT
TRBV4-1	TRBJ2-7	once	TRBD1	CDSSQDGTGGNHEQYF	TGCGACAGCAGCCAAGATGGGACAGGGGGTAATCACGAGCAGTACTTC
TRBV20-1	TRBJ2-7	many	TRBD2	CSASRLAGLYEQYF	TGCAGTGCTAGTAGGCTAGCGGGCCTCTACGAGCAGTACTTC
TRBV28	TRBJ2-1	many	TRBD2	CASRSGGSYNEQFF	TGTGCCAGCAGAAGCGGGGGTTCCTACAATGAGCAGTTCTTC
TRBV24-1	TRBJ1-4	few	TRBD1	CATSEAGTGDEKLFF	TGTGCCACCAGTGAGGCCGGGACAGGGGATGAAAAACTGTTTTTT
TRBV28	TRBJ2-7	NA	NA	CASSLADAEQYF	TGTGCCAGCAGTTTAGCGGACGCCGAGCAGTACTTC
TRBV29-1	TRBJ2-5	NA	TRBD1	CSVPQGTQETQYF	TGCAGCGTGCCACAGGGGACACAAGAGACCCAGTACTTC
TRBV4-1	TRBJ2-1	few	TRBD2	CASRREEDNEQFF	TGCGCCAGCAGGCGGGAGGAAGACAATGAGCAGTTCTTC
TRBV5-1	TRBJ2-2	NA	TRBD2	CASSPRLGRGDGELFF	TGCGCCAGCAGCCCGAGGCTTGGGAGGGGAGACGGGGAGCTGTTTTTT
TRBV5-6	TRBJ1-2	many	NA	CASSLGQLANYGYTF	TGTGCCAGCAGCTTGGGACAGTTAGCTAACTATGGCTACACCTTC
TRBV10-3	TRBJ2-6	few	NA	CAISGRNGANVLTF	TGTGCCATCAGTGGGAGAAATGGGGCCAACGTCCTGACTTTC
TRBV5-1	TRBJ2-2	many	NA	CASSLGDRSGGGELFF	TGCGCCAGCAGCTTGGGTGACAGGTCCGGCGGCGGGGAGCTGTTTTTT
TRBV24-1	TRBJ1-2	many	TRBD1	CATSDPGQGNYGYTF	TGTGCCACCAGTGATCCGGGACAGGGGAATTATGGCTACACCTTC
TRBV29-1	TRBJ2-3	NA	TRBD2	CSVGGTSGHYSTDTQYF	TGCAGCGTTGGAGGGACTAGCGGTCACTATAGCACAGATACGCAGTATTTT
TRBV7-9	TRBJ2-3	many	TRBD2	CASSSTSGVSTDTQYF	TGTGCCAGCAGCTCGACTAGCGGGGTGTCCACAGATACGCAGTATTTT
TRBV3-1	TRBJ2-5	many	TRBD2	CASSQALAGQETQYF	TGTGCCAGCAGCCAAGCACTAGCGGGGCAAGAGACCCAGTACTTC
TRBV5-6	TRBJ2-1	few	TRBD2	CASSLRAGVNEQFF	TGTGCCAGCAGCTTGCGAGCGGGAGTCAATGAGCAGTTCTTC
TRBV6-1	TRBJ1-5	NA	NA	CATTRLETALNQPQHF	TGTGCCACCACCCGGTTAGAGACGGCCCTCAATCAGCCCCAGCATTTT
TRBV28	TRBJ1-1	many	NA	CASSLLGTSLNTEAFF	TGTGCCAGCAGTCTCCTGGGGACATCATTGAACACTGAAGCTTTCTTT
TRBV6-6	TRBJ2-2	NA	NA	CASSYSRAGELFF	TGTGCCAGCAGTTACTCACGGGCCGGGGAGCTGTTTTTT
TRBV28	TRBJ2-1	many	TRBD1	CASSHGQGQNNEQFF	TGTGCCAGCAGCCACGGACAGGGCCAGAACAATGAGCAGTTCTTC
TRBV28	TRBJ2-7	NA	TRBD2	CASNSGSPYEQYF	TGTGCCAGCAATAGCGGGAGCCCCTACGAGCAGTACTTC
TRBV4-2	TRBJ2-7	NA	NA	CASSPDGASYEQYF	TGTGCCAGCAGCCCGGACGGAGCATCCTACGAGCAGTACTTC
TRBV5-1	TRBJ2-7	many	NA	CASSPGPSYEQYF	TGCGCCAGCAGCCCGGGTCCCTCCTACGAGCAGTACTTC
TRBV28	TRBJ1-1	many	NA	CASSSGSYPYTEAFF	TGTGCCAGCAGCTCCGGGTCTTATCCGTACACTGAAGCTTTCTTT
TRBV20-1	TRBJ1-5	many	TRBD1	CSAGDRDQPQHF	TGCAGTGCTGGAGACAGGGATCAGCCCCAGCATTTT
TRBV28	TRBJ1-5	many	NA	CASVVGRDQPQHF	TGTGCCAGCGTGGTGGGGCGGGATCAGCCCCAGCATTTT
TRBV12-3/TRBV12-4	TRBJ2-7	NA	NA	CASSFSAPSHEQYF	TGTGCCAGCAGTTTTTCAGCTCCTAGCCACGAGCAGTACTTC
TRBV28	TRBJ1-6	NA	NA	CASTRAGDNSPLHF	TGTGCCAGCACCCGAGCCGGGGATAATTCACCCCTCCACTTT
TRBV7-2	TRBJ2-5	few	NA	CASSFPVIQETQYF	TGTGCCAGCAGCTTTCCAGTTATCCAAGAGACCCAGTACTTC
TRBV7-2	TRBJ2-5	many	TRBD2	CASSSQRGAQETQYF	TGTGCCAGCAGCTCACAGCGGGGGGCGCAAGAGACCCAGTACTTC
TRBV6-1	TRBJ1-2	many	NA	CASSYGTSYGYTF	TGTGCCAGCAGTTACGGGACGTCCTATGGCTACACCTTC
TRBV3-1	TRBJ1-5	many	NA	CASSQYQRGQPQHF	TGTGCCAGCAGCCAATATCAAAGGGGGCAGCCCCAGCATTTT
TRBV6-1	TRBJ2-5	many	TRBD2	CASRLAAGTQYF	TGTGCCAGCAGACTAGCGGCGGGGACCCAGTACTTC
TRBV29-1	TRBJ1-1	many	NA	CSVRNMNTEAFF	TGCAGCGTCCGAAATATGAACACTGAAGCTTTCTTT
TRBV11-3	TRBJ1-6	many	NA	CASSFAGVEGTASPLHF	TGTGCCAGCAGCTTTGCCGGTGTTGAGGGTACTGCTTCACCCCTCCACTTT
TRBV11-2	TRBJ2-5	many	TRBD1	CASSQLTGQRKKETQYF	TGTGCCAGCAGCCAGCTTACGGGACAGCGTAAAAAAGAGACCCAGTACTTC
TRBV5-6	TRBJ2-7	NA	TRBD2	CASSLAGFGREGYEQYF	TGTGCCAGCAGCTTGGCCGGGTTCGGGCGGGAGGGCTACGAGCAGTACTTC
TRBV19	TRBJ2-4	many	NA	CASNRDITKNIQYF	TGTGCCAGTAACCGGGACATAACCAAAAACATTCAGTACTTC
TRBV6-1	TRBJ2-5	once	TRBD2	CASSRLAEGAETQYF	TGTGCCAGCAGCAGACTAGCGGAGGGGGCGGAGACCCAGTACTTC
TRBV9	TRBJ1-1	many	NA	CASSVRERNTEAFF	TGTGCCAGCAGCGTAAGGGAAAGAAACACTGAAGCTTTCTTT